This T cell receptor (beta chain) was identified in a study of molecular identifiers for immune sequencing clone quantification. Bulk TCR libraries were made with methods that had been previously described and with listed TCR primers. TCRdb redid the calling of the PCR reads with MiXCR, one entry per CDR3 protein. The table lists some 9,000 distinct CDR3 sequences, around 15% of them singletons. RNA fractions of 10%, 30% or 50% and about 18,000 to 1,100,000 sorted cells were the source of naive CD8 libraries. By share of the sample, this clonotype is medium-sized. The CDR3 consists of 13 residues. Per germline, CDR1 SEHNR and CDR2 FQNEAQ (reference sequence). V was trimmed by 10 bases and J by 2 bases, leaving 14 bases between them.

The material sequenced was naive CD8+ T cells from blood, with Jurkat cell RNA spiked in. Stated subset: FACS-sorted CD8+CD4-CCR7+CD45RA+ naive T cells. This clonotype originated in a human donor in good health. Some libraries in this study had Jurkat cell RNA spiked in. The chain uses TRBV7-9 and TRBJ2-5, with a possible D match to TRBD2 (7 bases). CDR3 in amino acids: CATGEGLQETQYF. The CDR3 region has the DNA TGTGCCACAGGGGAGGGCCTACAAGAGACCCAGTACTTC.